This paragraph covers one T cell receptor beta chain sequence. Its antigen is not known. Other DNA sequences of this sample code for an identical CDR3. The data derive from a study of OX40 agonist ivuxolimab in advanced cancers. Study details: Ivuxolimab is an agonistic anti-OX40 (CD134) antibody, and patients were treated with it. Patient treatment consisted of intravenous ivuxolimab administration every 2 weeks at 0.01 to 10 mg/kg.

The repertoire was sequenced with immunoSEQ multiplex PCR; TCRdb's copy has only in-frame clones and lacks some. The sample includes almost 65,000 clones, around 83% of them seen just once. Study-wide results and caveats: CD8+ T cells (on average) carried more expanded clones than CD4+ T cells.

The material was CD4+ or CD8+ T cells sorted from blood, obtained in a trial of the OX40 agonist ivuxolimab. The source of this sequence is an adult with an advanced solid tumor such as melanoma, head and neck, liver or kidney cancer.

The CDR3, as DNA: TGTGCCAGCAGCTTAGCCTTAGCGGGAGTCTACAATGAGCAGTTCTTC. It yields the protein CASSLALAGVYNEQFF. The genes are TRBV7-9 and TRBJ2-1; TRBD2 agrees at 9 bases. This CDR3 is built from 16 residues. Trimming removed 0 bases from V and 3 bases from J; junction bases left unmatched: 3. Germline CDR1 is SEHNR and CDR2 is FQNEAQ (reference sequence). Combining the CDR3 with reference TRBV7-9 and TRBJ2-1 gives the whole variable domain DTGVSQNPRHKITKRGQNVTFRCDPISEHNRLYWYRQTLGQGPEFLTYFQNEAQLEKSRLLSDRFSAERPKGSFSTLEIQRTEQGDSAMYLCASSLALAGVYNEQFFGPGTRLTVL.